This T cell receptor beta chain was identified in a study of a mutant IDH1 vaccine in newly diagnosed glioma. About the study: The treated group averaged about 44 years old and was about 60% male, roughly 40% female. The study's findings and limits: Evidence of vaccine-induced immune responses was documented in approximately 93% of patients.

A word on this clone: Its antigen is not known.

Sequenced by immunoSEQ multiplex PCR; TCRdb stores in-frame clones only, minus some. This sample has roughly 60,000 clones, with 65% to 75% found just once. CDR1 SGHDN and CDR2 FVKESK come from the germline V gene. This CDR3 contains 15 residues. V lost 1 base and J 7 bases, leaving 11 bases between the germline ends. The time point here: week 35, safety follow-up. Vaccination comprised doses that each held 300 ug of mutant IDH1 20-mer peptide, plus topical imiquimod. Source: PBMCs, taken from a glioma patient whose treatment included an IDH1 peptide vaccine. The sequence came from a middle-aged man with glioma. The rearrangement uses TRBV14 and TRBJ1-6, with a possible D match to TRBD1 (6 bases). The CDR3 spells CASSQVTGRNSPLHF. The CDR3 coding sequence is TGTGCCAGCAGCCAAGTTACAGGGAGGAATTCACCCCTCCACTTT.